The 30 T cell receptor beta chains given below trace back to one sample, sequenced in a study of blood T cell repertoires in COVID-19. This table comes from immunoSEQ multiplex PCR, and its TCRdb copy is limited to in-frame clones, with some not included. This sample carries 200,000 to 250,000 clones, approximately 82% of them seen once, and the ten largest clones take roughly 12%. The source material was peripheral blood. These receptors were taken from a woman aged 40 to 50 with acute or convalescent COVID-19.

V usage is TRBV6-5 and J usage is TRBJ1-5; 7 bases are shared with TRBD1. This CDR3 comprises 16 residues. Germline-derived CDR1 and CDR2 are MNHEY and SVGAGI. Trimming took 3 bases from V and 2 from J; bases not matched to a gene: 7. For the CDR3, the DNA is TGTGCCAGCAGTTATCAACAGGGGAATGGCAATCAGCCCCAGCATTTT. It encodes CASSYQQGNGNQPQHF.

The V call is TRBV11-2, the J call TRBJ1-4; D ambiguous. Germline V lookup: CDR1 SGHAT, CDR2 FQNNGV. CDR3 length: 14 residues. V was cut by 5 bases and J by 0 bases, with 7 bases left in between. The DNA for the CDR3 is TGTGCCAGCAGCAAAGGAGCAACTAATGAAAAACTGTTTTTT. Translated: CASSKGATNEKLFF.

The chain recombines TRBV7-2 with TRBJ2-5; 8 nucleotides agree with TRBD2. CDR3 length: 15 residues. CDR1 is SGHTA and CDR2 is FQGNSA in the germline V gene. With 5 bases clipped from V and 2 bases from J, the junction kept 7 bases outside the gene matches. CDR3 amino acids: CASSLSGSGQETQYF. Written as DNA, the CDR3 is TGTGCCAGCAGCCTCAGCGGGAGCGGTCAAGAGACCCAGTACTTC.

This chain joins TRBV14 and TRBJ2-3; no reliable D call. The germline V gene encodes CDR1 SGHDN and CDR2 FVKESK. The CDR3 extends over 13 amino acids. Between the trimmed V and J ends, which lost 3 bases and 6 bases, there was a span of 10 bases. The CDR3 sequence is CASSHPGEDTQYF. CDR3 in DNA: TGTGCCAGCAGCCATCCGGGTGAGGATACGCAGTATTTT.

The chain employs TRBV24-1 and TRBJ2-1; D gene ambiguous. Trimming pared 5 bases from V and 6 bases from J, leaving 4 bases between. This CDR3 has 11 amino acids. Germline CDR1 and CDR2: KGHDR and SFDVKD. The chain's CDR3 is CATSVLNEQFF. CDR3 coding DNA: TGTGCCACCAGTGTCCTCAATGAGCAGTTCTTC.

This clone appeared a single time. The chain couples TRBV6-5 to TRBJ1-1; 8 bases align to TRBD1. V dropped 6 bases and J dropped 8; count of bases not matched to a gene: 5. Germline V gives CDR1 MNHEY, CDR2 SVGAGI. The CDR3 is made up of 12 amino acids. CDR3 sequence (DNA): TGTGCCAGCAGACTCGGACAGGGAGAAGCTTTCTTT. It translates to CASRLGQGEAFF.

This chain uses TRBV7-8 with TRBJ1-5; 8 bases match TRBD1. V gave up 3 bases and J gave up 0 bases; unmatched junction bases: 4. CDR1 and CDR2 from the germline V gene are SGHVS and FQNEAQ. The CDR3 covers 16 residues. The CDR3 sequence: CASSLRTGTSNQPQHF. In nucleotides, the CDR3 is TGTGCCAGCAGCTTGAGGACAGGGACTAGCAATCAGCCCCAGCATTTT.

The rearrangement uses TRBV5-4 and TRBJ2-1; TRBD2 agrees at 11 bases. After removal of 0 bases from V and 8 bases from J, the junction contained 4 bases not matched to a gene. The germline CDR1 and CDR2 sequences are SGHNT and YYREEE (reference sequence). This CDR3 has 15 amino acids. CDR3 residues: CASSLGLAGGDEQFF. The CDR3 nucleotides read TGTGCCAGCAGCTTGGGGCTAGCGGGAGGCGATGAGCAGTTCTTC.

The chain carries TRBV6-1 and TRBJ2-4; possibly TRBD1 for D (6 bases). Trimming shortened V by 0 bases and J by 0 bases, and 12 bases separated the two germline ends. The length of the CDR3 is 17 residues. CDR1 is MNHNS, CDR2 SASEGT, per germline. DNA of the CDR3: TGTGCCAGCAGTGAAGCCGGGCAGGGGAGAGCCAAAAACATTCAGTACTTC. This sequence encodes CASSEAGQGRAKNIQYF.

This clone showed up just once. In DNA, the CDR3 is TGTGCCAGCAGTTGGGAGGGAAAATATGGCTACACCTTC. Translating gives CASSWEGKYGYTF. This rearrangement joins TRBV2 to TRBJ1-2; no reliable D call. The CDR3 spans 13 residues. The germline V gene encodes CDR1 SNHLY and CDR2 FYNNEI. V was pared by 5 bases and J by 5 bases, with 12 bases between.

The gene calls are TRBV5-4 and TRBJ1-1; 10 bases are shared with TRBD1. This CDR3 is built from 19 residues. The V segment lost 0 bases and the J segment 1 base; nucleotides outside the gene matches: 12. In germline, CDR1 is SGHNT, CDR2 YYREEE (reference sequence). CDR3 DNA sequence: TGTGCCAGCAGCTTGGGGGGACCCGACAGGGGGCCACAGAACACTGAAGCTTTCTTT. Its translation: CASSLGGPDRGPQNTEAFF.

This chain joins TRBV5-4 and TRBJ1-6, with a possible D match to TRBD1 (5 bases). V was pared by 2 bases and J by 8 bases, with 8 bases between. The CDR3 contains 13 residues. Germline assignment: CDR1 SGHNT and CDR2 YYREEE (reference sequence). CDR3 sequence reads: CASSLSGDSPLHF. The CDR3 DNA sequence: TGTGCCAGCAGCTTATCGGGGGATTCACCCCTCCACTTT.

The chain links TRBV4-1 to TRBJ2-1; possible D gene TRBD2, 6 bases. This CDR3 comprises 13 residues. In germline, CDR1 is MGHRA, CDR2 YSYEKL. The ends were cut back, 1 base at V and 7 bases at J, with 8 bases in the middle. CDR3 in amino acids: CASSQVRGNEQFF. The CDR3 nucleotides are TGCGCCAGCAGCCAAGTTCGGGGGAATGAGCAGTTCTTC.

The chain is built from TRBV30 and TRBJ2-1; 8 nucleotides agree with TRBD2. The CDR3 length is 14 residues. In germline, CDR1 is GTSNPN, CDR2 SVGIG (reference sequence). After removal of 3 bases from V and 6 bases from J, the junction contained 7 bases not matched to a gene. In DNA form, the CDR3 reads TGTGCCTGGAGCGGAAGCGGGAGAGTCAATGAGCAGTTCTTC. Protein sequence: CAWSGSGRVNEQFF.

V gene TRBV20-1 combines with J gene TRBJ2-3, with D uncertain. Germline lookup yields CDR1 DFQATT and CDR2 SNEGSKA (reference sequence). V was pared by 5 bases and J by 2 bases, with 5 bases between. The CDR3 sequence is 11 residues long. The CDR3 here is CSALYTDTQYF. The CDR3 DNA is TGCAGTGCTCTATACACAGATACGCAGTATTTT.

The gene calls are TRBV19 and TRBJ1-2; possible D gene TRBD1, 6 bases. Germline loops: CDR1 LNHDA, CDR2 SQIVND (reference sequence). Trimming removed 2 bases at V and 3 bases at J, with 10 bases between. This CDR3 has 14 residues. The CDR3 here is CASSIKYRDYGYTF. In DNA, the CDR3 is TGTGCCAGTAGTATAAAGTACAGGGACTATGGCTACACCTTC.

This clone appeared many times. The same CDR3 is also encoded by other DNA sequences in this sample. The J gene is TRBJ1-2, the V gene TRBV5-1, with 9 nucleotides matching TRBD1. Germline V gene lookup returns CDR1 SGHRS and CDR2 YFSETQ. This CDR3 has 14 residues. J lost 2 bases, V lost 4 bases, and 3 bases had no gene match. The CDR3 DNA is TGCGCCAGCAGCAGTACAGGGGGCAACTATGGCTACACCTTC. Protein: CASSSTGGNYGYTF.

This chain links TRBV29-1 with TRBJ2-2; TRBD1 agrees at 7 bases. Per germline, CDR1 SQVTM and CDR2 ANQGSEA. The ends lost 5 bases at V and 0 bases at J; junction bases unmatched: 9. This CDR3 has 16 amino acids. CDR3 residues: CSVSTIDRANTGELFF. CDR3 DNA: TGCAGCGTTTCTACTATCGACAGGGCGAACACCGGGGAGCTGTTTTTT.

The chain carries TRBV19 and TRBJ1-5, with unresolved D. The V end was cut by 6 bases, the J end by 4 bases, with 19 bases between. CDR1 LNHDA and CDR2 SQIVND come from the germline V gene (reference sequence). The CDR3 covers 16 residues. DNA of the CDR3: TGTGCCAGTAGAGACTCCTCCTTGGAGGGAAATCAGCCCCAGCATTTT. Translation gives CASRDSSLEGNQPQHF. Full variable domain (rest looked up from reference TRBV19 and TRBJ1-5): DGGITQSPKYLFRKEGQNVTLSCEQNLNHDAMYWYRQDPGQGLRLIYYSQIVNDFQKGDIAEGYSVSREKKESFPLTVTSAQKNPTAFYLCASRDSSLEGNQPQHFGDGTRLSIL.

The chain carries TRBV7-2 and TRBJ1-1; D not resolved. The CDR3 is 15 amino acids. Trimming stripped 2 bases from V and 1 base from J, with 11 bases between. Germline loops: CDR1 SGHTA, CDR2 FQGNSA. CDR3 amino acids: CASSLSVRPNTEAFF. DNA of the CDR3: TGTGCCAGCAGCTTATCGGTTCGCCCGAACACTGAAGCTTTCTTT.

This clone was found a few times. This sequence joins TRBV5-1 and TRBJ2-2; TRBD2 aligns across 8 bases. Germline V lookup: CDR1 SGHRS, CDR2 YFSETQ. V was pared by 4 bases and J by 4 bases, with 6 bases of the junction left unmatched. This CDR3 region has 15 residues. The CDR3 nucleotides read TGCGCCAGCAGCCCGGGGGGGCCGACCACCGGGGAGCTGTTTTTT. Residues: CASSPGGPTTGELFF.

The chain carries TRBV21-1 and TRBJ1-1; the D call of TRBD1 is as the table states it, not checked on the DNA. TRBV21-1 is described as a pseudogene. The CDR3 has 15 residues. The CDR3 sequence is CASSNQQGLNTEAFF. CDR3 bases: TGTGCCAGCAGCAATCAACAGGGACTGAACACTGAAGCTTTCTTT.

In its sample, this clone was seen once. V gene TRBV19 combines with J gene TRBJ2-2; 12 bases match TRBD2. The trim removed 5 bases at V and 5 bases at J, leaving 9 bases unmatched. Germline V gives CDR1 LNHDA, CDR2 SQIVND (reference sequence). This CDR3 has 17 residues. This CDR3 reads CASSRTTSGSETGELFF. CDR3 nucleotide sequence: TGTGCCAGTAGTCGAACGACTAGCGGGAGTGAGACCGGGGAGCTGTTTTTT.

This clone was seen more than once but under ten times. The J gene is TRBJ2-3, the V gene TRBV3-1 (or the pseudogene TRBV3-2); 10 bases align to TRBD2. This CDR3 has 15 amino acids. Germline assignment: CDR1 LGHDT and CDR2 YNNKEL (reference sequence). V was pared by 2 bases and J by 4 bases, with 3 bases of the junction left unmatched. In DNA form, the CDR3 reads TGTGCCAGCAGCCAACCCGGACTAGCGGCAGATACGCAGTATTTT. Encoded protein: CASSQPGLAADTQYF.

The chain combines TRBV11-3 with TRBJ2-3, with unresolved D. The CDR3 is 14 amino acids. The ends were cut back, 1 base at V and 6 bases at J, with 11 bases in the middle. From germline, CDR1 is SGHNT and CDR2 YENEEA. In nucleotides, the CDR3 is TGTGCCAGCAGCTTAGGACGCGTCGGGGATACGCAGTATTTT. It yields the protein CASSLGRVGDTQYF.

The genes are TRBV5-1 and TRBJ2-1, with 11 bases fitting TRBD2. The CDR3 spans 15 residues. CDR1 SGHRS and CDR2 YFSETQ come from the germline V gene. V was clipped by 4 bases and J by 5 bases; unmatched bases: 5. The CDR3 here is CASSALAGDNNEQFF. DNA of the CDR3: TGCGCCAGCAGCGCACTAGCGGGAGATAACAATGAGCAGTTCTTC.

As DNA, the CDR3 is TGTGCCAGTACGAGGGGACAGAACTATGGCTACACCTTC. Its translation is CASTRGQNYGYTF. The chain combines TRBV19 with TRBJ1-2; TRBD1 matches at 7 bases. CDR3 length equals 13 residues. With 7 bases clipped from V and 2 bases from J, the junction kept 4 bases outside the gene matches. Germline V gene sequence: CDR1 LNHDA, CDR2 SQIVND (reference sequence).

Only a few counts were recorded for this clone. The chain employs TRBV14 and TRBJ2-7, with D maybe TRBD1 (6 bases). CDR1 SGHDN and CDR2 FVKESK come from the germline V gene. Trimming pared 0 bases from V and 6 bases from J, leaving 18 bases between. The length of the CDR3 is 16 residues. Written as DNA, the CDR3 is TGTGCCAGCAGCCAAGACGCAGGGGTCGGTACGTCCGAGCAGTACTTC. Translating gives CASSQDAGVGTSEQYF.

The chain couples TRBV2 to TRBJ2-5, with D maybe TRBD1 (6 bases). Germline CDR1 reads SNHLY; CDR2 reads FYNNEI. CDR3 length: 13 residues. V shed 5 bases and J shed 5 bases, with 12 bases lying between them. CDR3: CASSQQGAETQYF. The CDR3 DNA follows: TGTGCCAGCAGTCAACAGGGTGCGGAGACCCAGTACTTC.

The sample holds a few counts of this clone. This chain connects TRBV6-6 to TRBJ2-7; D remains unclear. The ends were cut back, 0 bases at V and 2 bases at J, with 14 bases in the middle. The CDR3 is 16 amino acids. The germline CDR1 and CDR2 sequences are MNHNY and SVGAGI (reference sequence). The CDR3 DNA is TGTGCCAGCAGTTACTCACGGCAGGTTCAGACCTACGAGCAGTACTTC. Amino acid sequence: CASSYSRQVQTYEQYF.